Listed below are T cell receptor beta chains from one sample, sequenced in a study of T cells in localized non-small cell lung cancer. TCRdb's table, derived via immunoSEQ multiplex PCR, lists solely in-frame clones and lacks some. This table holds about 35,000 clones, more than 85% found once. The source was peripheral blood mononuclear cells, collected before any cancer treatment. The receptors here all came from a female donor over 55 with stage II lung adenocarcinoma. CDR3s include the opening cysteine and the closing phenylalanine or tryptophan. D genes are given only for firm matches. Expanded clones are given a class, and other clones once, few, many or no size at all.

V gene	D gene	clone size	J gene	CDR3 protein	CDR3 DNA
TRBV6-6	-	-	TRBJ2-2	CASRTTTEANTGELFF	TGTGCCAGCAGGACTACGACAGAAGCGAACACCGGGGAGCTGTTTTTT
TRBV7-8	-	-	TRBJ1-1	CASSGGLSEAFF	TGTGCCAGCAGCGGAGGACTCTCTGAAGCTTTCTTT
TRBV18	-	once	TRBJ1-5	CASSLGFGQPQHF	TGTGCCAGCTCATTGGGATTTGGTCAGCCCCAGCATTTT
TRBV29-1	-	-	TRBJ2-7	CSVDTGYYEQYF	TGCAGCGTTGATACAGGGTACTACGAGCAGTACTTC
TRBV27	-	once	TRBJ2-1	CASSLAPVDYNEQFF	TGTGCCAGCAGTTTAGCACCGGTAGACTACAATGAGCAGTTCTTC
TRBV30	-	-	TRBJ2-3	CAWSVRSVGYTDTQYF	TGTGCCTGGAGTGTAAGAAGCGTGGGTTACACAGATACGCAGTATTTT
TRBV7-8	TRBD2	-	TRBJ2-3	CASSPLAGGSNTQYF	TGTGCCAGCAGCCCTTTAGCGGGGGGCTCAAATACGCAGTATTTT
TRBV10-3	-	-	TRBJ1-1	CAISDGGWRAFF	TGTGCCATCAGTGATGGGGGCTGGAGAGCTTTCTTT
TRBV7-9	-	-	TRBJ1-4	CASSSAGNEKLFF	TGTGCCAGCAGCTCGGCAGGGAATGAAAAACTGTTTTTT
TRBV7-2	-	-	TRBJ1-1	CASIAGLMNTEAFF	TGTGCCAGCATCGCGGGACTCATGAACACTGAAGCTTTCTTT
TRBV11-2	-	-	TRBJ2-1	CASSLAALSSYNEQFF	TGTGCCAGCAGCTTAGCTGCGTTATCCTCCTACAATGAGCAGTTCTTC
TRBV5-1	-	once	TRBJ2-7	CASSPPSTTYEQYF	TGCGCCAGCAGCCCTCCCTCGACTACCTACGAGCAGTACTTC
TRBV7-2	TRBD2	-	TRBJ2-2	CASGLAGANTGELFF	TGTGCCAGCGGACTAGCGGGGGCGAACACCGGGGAGCTGTTTTTT
TRBV19	TRBD1	-	TRBJ2-1	CASSPRQGSNNEQFF	TGTGCCAGTAGCCCCCGACAGGGGAGCAACAATGAGCAGTTCTTC
TRBV18	-	-	TRBJ1-2	CASPAGYGYTF	TGTGCCAGCCCCGCGGGTTATGGCTACACCTTC
TRBV7-9	-	-	TRBJ1-1	CASSLGGRGDTEAFF	TGTGCCAGCAGCTTAGGGGGCAGGGGCGACACTGAAGCTTTCTTT
TRBV6-6	-	few	TRBJ2-3	CASSYLGSSTDTQYF	TGTGCCAGCAGTTACTTGGGGTCTAGCACAGATACGCAGTATTTT
TRBV27	TRBD2	once	TRBJ2-1	CASSLSKGTSGYNEQFF	TGTGCCAGCAGTTTATCGAAAGGGACTAGCGGCTACAATGAGCAGTTCTTC
TRBV5-1	TRBD1	-	TRBJ2-7	CASTLKQGTYEQYF	TGCGCCAGCACCCTTAAACAGGGGACCTACGAGCAGTACTTC
TRBV5-1	-	-	TRBJ1-6	CASSLVGSDNSPLHF	TGCGCCAGCAGCCTCGTAGGGTCGGATAATTCACCCCTCCACTTT
TRBV5-1	TRBD2	once	TRBJ2-1	CASSLDRGGLNEQFF	TGCGCCAGCAGCTTGGATCGGGGGGGCCTGAATGAGCAGTTCTTC
TRBV6-1	TRBD1	-	TRBJ2-6	CASSVTGQGRSGANVLTF	TGTGCCAGCAGTGTAACGGGACAGGGCCGCTCTGGGGCCAACGTCCTGACTTTC
TRBV10-3	TRBD2	-	TRBJ2-1	CAIRADGLAGGGSSYNEQFF	TGTGCCATCAGGGCGGATGGACTAGCGGGAGGGGGAAGCTCCTACAATGAGCAGTTCTTC
TRBV5-1	-	-	TRBJ1-1	CASSLAPNTEAFF	TGCGCCAGCAGCCTGGCACCGAACACTGAAGCTTTCTTT
TRBV11-3	TRBD2	-	TRBJ2-7	CASSSPWDSGRASPSYEQYF	TGTGCCAGCAGCTCCCCTTGGGATAGCGGGAGGGCCTCACCTTCCTACGAGCAGTACTTC
TRBV4-3	-	-	TRBJ2-1	CASSRLGAGEGSEQFF	TGCGCCAGCAGCCGCCTGGGGGCGGGAGAAGGTAGTGAGCAGTTCTTC
TRBV6-5	-	-	TRBJ1-4	CASSQLPRGKEKLFF	TGTGCCAGCAGTCAACTCCCAAGGGGAAAGGAAAAACTGTTTTTT
TRBV6-5	-	-	TRBJ2-7	CASSYFGGGDEQYF	TGTGCCAGCAGTTATTTTGGGGGAGGAGACGAGCAGTACTTC
TRBV5-4	TRBD2	once	TRBJ2-3	CASSLAGAFTDTQYF	TGTGCCAGCAGCTTAGCGGGGGCCTTCACAGATACGCAGTATTTT
TRBV5-1	-	-	TRBJ2-4	CASSLANGQIGEQYF	TGCGCCAGCAGCTTGGCCAATGGGCAGATCGGGGAGCAGTACTTC
TRBV2	-	-	TRBJ1-1	CASSEQRGGTEAFF	TGTGCCAGCAGTGAACAGAGGGGTGGCACTGAAGCTTTCTTT